This entry is about one T cell receptor (beta chain). No antigen is known for it. The sample originates from a study of response to subunit inactivated influenza vaccine. Regarding the study as a whole: A suggestion made by the authors is that each seasonal influenza vaccination recruits few new T cells.

V was cut by 4 bases and J by 5 bases, with 15 bases left in between. There are 14 residues in the CDR3. Germline loops: CDR1 SEHNR, CDR2 FQNEAQ (reference sequence). TCRdb called the RT-PCR reads again in MiXCR, with one record for every CDR3 protein. Among around 850,000 distinct CDR3 sequences listed, approximately 17% were seen once. V gene TRBV7-9 combines with J gene TRBJ2-7, with D possibly matching TRBD2 (5 bases). The clonotype originates from a man in his fifties who received an inactivated influenza vaccine. The sample in question was PBMCs from blood, obtained roughly 5 days after vaccination. CDR3 amino acids: CASSSSRSSDEQYF. The CDR3, as DNA: TGTGCCAGCAGCTCCTCCCGGAGTAGCGACGAGCAGTACTTC. The full variable domain, with the rest looked up from reference TRBV7-9 and TRBJ2-7, is DTGVSQNPRHKITKRGQNVTFRCDPISEHNRLYWYRQTLGQGPEFLTYFQNEAQLEKSRLLSDRFSAERPKGSFSTLEIQRTEQGDSAMYLCASSSSRSSDEQYFGPGTRLTVT.